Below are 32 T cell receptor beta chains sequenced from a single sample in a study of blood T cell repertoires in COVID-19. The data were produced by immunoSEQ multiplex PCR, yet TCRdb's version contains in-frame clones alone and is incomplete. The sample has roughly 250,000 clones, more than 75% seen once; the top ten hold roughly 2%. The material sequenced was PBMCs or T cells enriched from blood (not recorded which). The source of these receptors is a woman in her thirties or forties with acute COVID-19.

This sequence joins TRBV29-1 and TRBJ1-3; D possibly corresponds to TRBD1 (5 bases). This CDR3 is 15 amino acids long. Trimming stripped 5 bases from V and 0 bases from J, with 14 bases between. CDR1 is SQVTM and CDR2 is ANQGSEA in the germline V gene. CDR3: CSVKTGTNSGNTIYF. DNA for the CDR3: TGCAGCGTTAAAACGGGGACTAACTCTGGAAACACCATATATTTT.

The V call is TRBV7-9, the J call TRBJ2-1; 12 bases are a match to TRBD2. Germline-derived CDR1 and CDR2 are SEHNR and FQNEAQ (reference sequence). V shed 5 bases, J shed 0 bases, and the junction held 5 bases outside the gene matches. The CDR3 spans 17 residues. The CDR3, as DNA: TGTGCCAGCAGCCTCGGACTAGCGGGGAGCTCCTACAATGAGCAGTTCTTC. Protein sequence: CASSLGLAGSSYNEQFF.

CDR3 sequence (DNA): TGTGCCAGCAGTGAATTGGTAGCCCTCGGGCCCCAGCATTTT. It yields the protein CASSELVALGPQHF. V is TRBV2 and J is TRBJ1-5; D not resolved. The germline V gene has CDR1 SNHLY and CDR2 FYNNEI. V was trimmed by 2 bases and J by 9 bases, leaving 14 bases between them. This CDR3 region has 14 residues.

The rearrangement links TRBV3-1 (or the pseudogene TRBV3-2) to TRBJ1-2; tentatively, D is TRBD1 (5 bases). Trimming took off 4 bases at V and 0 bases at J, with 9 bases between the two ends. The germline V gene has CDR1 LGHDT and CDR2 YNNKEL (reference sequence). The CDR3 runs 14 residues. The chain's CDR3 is CASSPRGTNYGYTF. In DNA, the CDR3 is TGTGCCAGCAGCCCCCGGGGGACTAACTATGGCTACACCTTC.

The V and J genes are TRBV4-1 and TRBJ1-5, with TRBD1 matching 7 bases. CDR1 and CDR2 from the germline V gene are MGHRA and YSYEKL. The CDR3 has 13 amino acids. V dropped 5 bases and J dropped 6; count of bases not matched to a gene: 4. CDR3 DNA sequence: TGCGCCAGCAGCAAGCAGGGGGTTCAGCCCCAGCATTTT. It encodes CASSKQGVQPQHF.

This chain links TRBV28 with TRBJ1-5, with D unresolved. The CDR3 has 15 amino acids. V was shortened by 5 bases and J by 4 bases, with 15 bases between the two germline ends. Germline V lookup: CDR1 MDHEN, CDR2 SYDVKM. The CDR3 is CASSPAEGRNQPQHF. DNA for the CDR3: TGTGCCAGCAGTCCTGCAGAGGGCCGGAATCAGCCCCAGCATTTT.

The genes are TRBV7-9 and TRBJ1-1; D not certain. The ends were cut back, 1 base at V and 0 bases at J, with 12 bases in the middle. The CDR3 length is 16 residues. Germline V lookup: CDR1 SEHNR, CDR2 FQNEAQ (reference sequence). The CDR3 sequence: CASSLEQNIMNTEAFF. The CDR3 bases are TGTGCCAGCAGCTTAGAACAGAATATCATGAACACTGAAGCTTTCTTT.

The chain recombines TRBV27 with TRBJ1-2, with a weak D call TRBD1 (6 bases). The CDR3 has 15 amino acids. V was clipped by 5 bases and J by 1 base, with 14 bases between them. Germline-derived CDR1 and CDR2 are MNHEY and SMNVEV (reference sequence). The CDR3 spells CASSPQGKGNYGYTF. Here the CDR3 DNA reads TGTGCCAGCAGTCCCCAGGGGAAGGGTAACTATGGCTACACCTTC.

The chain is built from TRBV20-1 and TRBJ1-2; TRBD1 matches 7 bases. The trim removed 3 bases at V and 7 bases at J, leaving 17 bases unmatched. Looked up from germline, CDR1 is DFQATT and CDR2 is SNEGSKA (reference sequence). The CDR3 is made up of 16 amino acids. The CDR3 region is CSASNSPRGRIGGYTF. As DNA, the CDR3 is TGCAGTGCTAGTAACTCGCCGAGGGGGCGCATTGGTGGCTACACCTTC.

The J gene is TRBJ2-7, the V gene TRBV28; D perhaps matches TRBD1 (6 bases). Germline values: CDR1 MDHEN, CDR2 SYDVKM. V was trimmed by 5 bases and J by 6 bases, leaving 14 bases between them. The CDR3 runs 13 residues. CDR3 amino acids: CASSGGVLGEQYF. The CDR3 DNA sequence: TGTGCCAGCAGTGGGGGCGTCTTAGGCGAGCAGTACTTC.

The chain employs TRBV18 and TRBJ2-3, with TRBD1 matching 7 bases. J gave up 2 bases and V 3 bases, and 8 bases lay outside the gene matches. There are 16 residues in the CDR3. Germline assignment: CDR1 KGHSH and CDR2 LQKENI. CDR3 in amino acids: CASSPLGTAVTDTQYF. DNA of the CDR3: TGTGCCAGCTCACCCCTGGGGACAGCCGTCACAGATACGCAGTATTTT. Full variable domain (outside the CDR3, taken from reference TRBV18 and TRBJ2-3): NAGVMQNPRHLVRRRGQEARLRCSPMKGHSHVYWYRQLPEEGLKFMVYLQKENIIDESGMPKERFSAEFPKEGPSILRIQQVVRGDSAAYFCASSPLGTAVTDTQYFGPGTRLTVL.

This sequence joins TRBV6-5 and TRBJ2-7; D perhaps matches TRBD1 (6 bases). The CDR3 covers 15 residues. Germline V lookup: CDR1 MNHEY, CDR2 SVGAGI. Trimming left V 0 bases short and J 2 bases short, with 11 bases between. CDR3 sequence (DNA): TGTGCCAGCAGTTACTCGACGGGACACACCTACGAGCAGTACTTC. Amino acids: CASSYSTGHTYEQYF.

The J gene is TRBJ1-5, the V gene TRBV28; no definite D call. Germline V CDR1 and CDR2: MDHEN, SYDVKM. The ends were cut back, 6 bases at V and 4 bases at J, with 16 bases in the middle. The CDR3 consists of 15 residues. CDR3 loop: CASRPPEGGNQPQHF. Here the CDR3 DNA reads TGTGCCAGCAGGCCCCCCGAGGGAGGGAATCAGCCCCAGCATTTT.

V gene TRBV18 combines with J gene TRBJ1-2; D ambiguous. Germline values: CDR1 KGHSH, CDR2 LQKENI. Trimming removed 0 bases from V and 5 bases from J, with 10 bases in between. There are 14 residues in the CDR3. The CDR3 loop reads CASSPPTGEYGYTF. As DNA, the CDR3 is TGTGCCAGCTCACCACCGACCGGAGAGTATGGCTACACCTTC.

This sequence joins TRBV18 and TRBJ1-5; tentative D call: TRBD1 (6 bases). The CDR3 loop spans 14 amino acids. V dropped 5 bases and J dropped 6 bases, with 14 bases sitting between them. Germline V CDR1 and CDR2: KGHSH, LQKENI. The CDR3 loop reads CASSSDSISQPQHF. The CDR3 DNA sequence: TGTGCCAGCTCATCGGACAGTATATCTCAGCCCCAGCATTTT.

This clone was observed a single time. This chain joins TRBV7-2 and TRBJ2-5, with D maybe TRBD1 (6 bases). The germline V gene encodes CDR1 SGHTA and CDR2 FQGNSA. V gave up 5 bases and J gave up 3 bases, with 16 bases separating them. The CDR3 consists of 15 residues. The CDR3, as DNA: TGTGCCAGCAGCGCCCGACAGGAAAGTAAAGAGACCCAGTACTTC. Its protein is CASSARQESKETQYF.

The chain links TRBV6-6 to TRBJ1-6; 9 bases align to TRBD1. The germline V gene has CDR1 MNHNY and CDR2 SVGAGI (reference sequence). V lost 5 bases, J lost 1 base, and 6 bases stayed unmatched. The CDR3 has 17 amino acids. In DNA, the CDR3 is TGTGCCAGCAGTCTGGGACAGGGAAAATCCTATAATTCACCCCTCCACTTT. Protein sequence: CASSLGQGKSYNSPLHF.

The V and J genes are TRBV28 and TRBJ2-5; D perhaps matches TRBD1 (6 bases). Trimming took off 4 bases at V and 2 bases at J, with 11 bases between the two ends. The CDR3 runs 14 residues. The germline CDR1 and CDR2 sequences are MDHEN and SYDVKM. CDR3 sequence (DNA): TGTGCCAGCAGTTCCGGACAGTTACAAGAGACCCAGTACTTC. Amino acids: CASSSGQLQETQYF.

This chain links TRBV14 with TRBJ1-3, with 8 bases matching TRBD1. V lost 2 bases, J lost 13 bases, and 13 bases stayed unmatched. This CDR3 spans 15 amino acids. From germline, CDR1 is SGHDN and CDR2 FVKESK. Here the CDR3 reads CASSQLPGQASRIYF. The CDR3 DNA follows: TGTGCCAGCAGCCAATTACCGGGACAGGCCTCCCGGATATATTTT. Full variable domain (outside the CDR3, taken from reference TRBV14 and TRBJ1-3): EAGVTQFPSHSVIEKGQTVTLRCDPISGHDNLYWYRRVMGKEIKFLLHFVKESKQDESGMPNNRFLAERTGGTYSTLKVQPAELEDSGVYFCASSQLPGQASRIYFGEGSWLTVV.

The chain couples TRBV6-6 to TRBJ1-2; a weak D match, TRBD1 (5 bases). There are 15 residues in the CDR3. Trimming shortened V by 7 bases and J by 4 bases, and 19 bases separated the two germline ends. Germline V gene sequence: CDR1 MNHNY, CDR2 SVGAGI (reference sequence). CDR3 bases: TGTGCCAGCATCAGGGAAATAGGTGGTGGCTATGGCTACACCTTC. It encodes CASIREIGGGYGYTF.

The CDR3 spells CASSQVGGAETQYF. The DNA for the CDR3 is TGTGCCAGCAGCCAAGTTGGAGGGGCCGAGACCCAGTACTTC. The chain has TRBV4-2 and TRBJ2-5, with TRBD2 as a possible D gene (6 bases). Germline CDR1 and CDR2: LGHNA and YNFKEQ. V was pared by 1 base and J by 5 bases, with 11 bases between. This CDR3 has 14 residues.

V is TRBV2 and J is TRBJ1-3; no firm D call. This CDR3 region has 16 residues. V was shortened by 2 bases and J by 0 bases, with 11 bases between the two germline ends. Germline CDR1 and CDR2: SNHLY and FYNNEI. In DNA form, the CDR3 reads TGTGCCAGCAGTGAAAGGTTGGCAGGCTCTGGAAACACCATATATTTT. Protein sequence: CASSERLAGSGNTIYF.

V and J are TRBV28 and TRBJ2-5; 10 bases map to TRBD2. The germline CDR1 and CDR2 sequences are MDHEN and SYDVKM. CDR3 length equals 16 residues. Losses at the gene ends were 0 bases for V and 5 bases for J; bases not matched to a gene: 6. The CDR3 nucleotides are TGTGCCAGCAGTTTATGGAGCGGGGGGGCCGGGGAGACCCAGTACTTC. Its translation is CASSLWSGGAGETQYF.

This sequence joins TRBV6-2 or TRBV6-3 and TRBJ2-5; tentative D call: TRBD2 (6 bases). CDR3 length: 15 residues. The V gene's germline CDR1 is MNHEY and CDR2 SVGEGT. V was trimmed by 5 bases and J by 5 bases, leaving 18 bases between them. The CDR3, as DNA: TGTGCCAGCAGTGACGAAGCGGCGGGGAGGGAGACCCAGTACTTC. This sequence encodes CASSDEAAGRETQYF.

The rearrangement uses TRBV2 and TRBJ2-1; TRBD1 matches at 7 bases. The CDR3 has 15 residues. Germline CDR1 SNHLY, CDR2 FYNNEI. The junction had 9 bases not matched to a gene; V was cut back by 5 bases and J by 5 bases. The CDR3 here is CASSQGQRYHNEQFF. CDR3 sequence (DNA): TGTGCCAGCAGTCAGGGACAGCGATATCACAATGAGCAGTTCTTC.

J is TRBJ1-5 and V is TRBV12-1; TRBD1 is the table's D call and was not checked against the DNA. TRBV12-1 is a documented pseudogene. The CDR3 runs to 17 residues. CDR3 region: CASSPRSRQGARQPQHF. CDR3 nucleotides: TGTGCCAGCAGCCCCCGGTCCCGACAGGGGGCTCGGCAGCCCCAGCATTTT.

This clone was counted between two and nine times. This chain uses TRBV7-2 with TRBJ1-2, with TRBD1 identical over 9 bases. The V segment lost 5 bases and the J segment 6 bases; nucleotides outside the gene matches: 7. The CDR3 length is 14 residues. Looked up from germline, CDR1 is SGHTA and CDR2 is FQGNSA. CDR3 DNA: TGTGCCAGCAGCGCTCGTGGACAGGGGAATGGCTACACCTTC. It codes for CASSARGQGNGYTF.

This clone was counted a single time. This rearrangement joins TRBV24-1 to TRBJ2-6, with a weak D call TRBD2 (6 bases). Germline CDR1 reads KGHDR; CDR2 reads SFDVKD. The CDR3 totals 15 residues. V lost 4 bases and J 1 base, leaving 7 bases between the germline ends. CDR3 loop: CATSEGGSGANVLTF. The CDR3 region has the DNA TGTGCCACCAGTGAGGGGGGATCTGGGGCCAACGTCCTGACTTTC.

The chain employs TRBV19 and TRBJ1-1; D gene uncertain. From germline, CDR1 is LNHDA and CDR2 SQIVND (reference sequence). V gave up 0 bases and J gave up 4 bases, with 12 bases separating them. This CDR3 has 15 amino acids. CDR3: CASSIDPTGGTEAFF. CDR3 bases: TGTGCCAGTAGTATAGATCCGACGGGAGGCACTGAAGCTTTCTTT.

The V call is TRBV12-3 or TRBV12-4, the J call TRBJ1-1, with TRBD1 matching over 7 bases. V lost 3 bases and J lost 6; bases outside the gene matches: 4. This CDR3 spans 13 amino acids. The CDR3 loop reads CASSFGQEAEAFF. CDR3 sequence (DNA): TGTGCCAGCAGTTTTGGACAGGAGGCTGAAGCTTTCTTT.

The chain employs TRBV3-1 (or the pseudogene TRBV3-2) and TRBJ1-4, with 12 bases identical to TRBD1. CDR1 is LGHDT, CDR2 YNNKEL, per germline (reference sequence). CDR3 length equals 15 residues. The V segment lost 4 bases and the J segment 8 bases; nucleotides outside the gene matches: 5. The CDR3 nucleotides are TGTGCCAGCAGCCGGGGGGACAGGGGGCGAGAAAAACTGTTTTTT. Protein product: CASSRGDRGREKLFF.

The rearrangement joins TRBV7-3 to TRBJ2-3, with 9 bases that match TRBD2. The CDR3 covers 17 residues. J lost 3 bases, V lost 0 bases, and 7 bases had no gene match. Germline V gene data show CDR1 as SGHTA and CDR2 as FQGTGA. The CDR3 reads CASSLTTLAGITDTQYF. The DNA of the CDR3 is TGTGCCAGCAGCTTAACAACGCTAGCGGGGATTACAGATACGCAGTATTTT.